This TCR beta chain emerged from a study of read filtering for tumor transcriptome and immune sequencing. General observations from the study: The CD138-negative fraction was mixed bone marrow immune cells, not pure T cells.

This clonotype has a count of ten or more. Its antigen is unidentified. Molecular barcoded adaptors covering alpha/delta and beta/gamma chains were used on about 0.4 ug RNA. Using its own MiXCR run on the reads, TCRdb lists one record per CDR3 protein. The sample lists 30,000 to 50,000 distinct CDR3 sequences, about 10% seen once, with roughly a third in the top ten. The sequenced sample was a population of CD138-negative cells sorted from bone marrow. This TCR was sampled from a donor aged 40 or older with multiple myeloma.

CDR3: CASSLLAAVYNEQFF. CDR3 in DNA: TGCGCCAGCAGCTTACTAGCGGCTGTTTACAATGAGCAGTTCTTC. The chain is built from TRBV5-1 and TRBJ2-1; 8 bases line up with TRBD2. The germline gives CDR1 SGHRS, CDR2 YFSETQ. V shed 2 bases and J 4 bases; nucleotides not matched to a gene: 5. The CDR3 extends over 15 amino acids.